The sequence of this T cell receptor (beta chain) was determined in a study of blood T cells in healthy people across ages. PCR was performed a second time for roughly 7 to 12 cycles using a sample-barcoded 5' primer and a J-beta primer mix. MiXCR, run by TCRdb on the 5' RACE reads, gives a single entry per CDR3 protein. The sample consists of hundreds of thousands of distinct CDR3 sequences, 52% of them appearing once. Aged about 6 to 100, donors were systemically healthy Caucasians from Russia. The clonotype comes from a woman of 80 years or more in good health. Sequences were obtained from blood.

For the CDR3, the DNA is TGTGCCAGCAGTTTAATGGGTACACCCACCTTC. This translates into CASSLMGTPTF. This rearrangement joins TRBV28 to TRBJ1-2; D is uncertain. The CDR3 loop spans 11 amino acids. V was clipped by 2 bases and J by 13 bases, with 11 bases between them. Germline-derived CDR1 and CDR2 are MDHEN and SYDVKM.